A selection of T cell receptor beta chains follows, all from one sample in a study of cytomegalovirus exposure and HLA in healthy donors. TCRdb keeps only in-frame clones here, not all; method: immunoSEQ multiplex PCR. The sample carries 130,000 or so clones, about 8.6% recorded once. Sample: PBMCs. These TCRs come from a woman between 40 and 50 years old in good health and CMV-seropositive. CDR3s include the opening cysteine and the closing phenylalanine or tryptophan. A D gene is named only where the DNA matches it firmly. Size tells how often a clone was seen (once, few, many) or the class of an expanded clone, and some rows leave it out.

NA,NA,TRBJ2-5,TRBV27,TGTGCCAGCAGAGGAGCCTTGGGGACCCAGTACTTC,CASRGALGTQYF
NA,NA,TRBJ1-2,TRBV5-5,TGTGCCAGCAGCTTGGGGACACTCGTTGACTATGGCTACACCTTC,CASSLGTLVDYGYTF
TRBD1,NA,TRBJ1-2,TRBV11-2,TGTGCCAGCACTACTATCAGGGGGCCGAGGGGCTACACCTTC,CASTTIRGPRGYTF
NA,NA,TRBJ2-7,TRBV6-4,TGTGCCAGCAGCCCGCAGACGGGGGACTACGAGCAGTACTTC,CASSPQTGDYEQYF
NA,NA,TRBJ2-7,TRBV5-5,TGTGCCAGCAGCTCGATGGAGTCTGCATACGAGCAGTACTTC,CASSSMESAYEQYF
NA,NA,TRBJ2-7,TRBV6-5,TGTGCCAGCGGGGCAGACTCCTACGAGCAGTACTTC,CASGADSYEQYF
NA,NA,TRBJ1-2,TRBV7-8,TGTGCCAGCAGCTCACCGAGGGGGAACAACAACTATGGCTACACCTTC,CASSSPRGNNNYGYTF
TRBD1,few,TRBJ1-5,TRBV2,TGTGCCAGCAGCCGGACAGGGGCCGCACACAATCAGCCCCAGCATTTT,CASSRTGAAHNQPQHF
TRBD1,few,TRBJ1-4,TRBV4-1,TGCGCCAGCAGCCGGGGGCCCAGGACAGGGAATGAAAAACTGTTTTTT,CASSRGPRTGNEKLFF
NA,few,TRBJ1-2,TRBV29-1,TGCAGCGTTGAAGGCAGGGGAGCTAACTATGGCTACACCTTC,CSVEGRGANYGYTF
TRBD1,few,TRBJ1-5,TRBV10-3,TGTGCCATCAGTCCCGGGACAGGGTCCGGTAGCAATCAGCCCCAGCATTTT,CAISPGTGSGSNQPQHF
TRBD1,few,TRBJ1-1,TRBV5-4,TGTGCCAGCAGCCCGCCGGGACAGGCGAGAAATACTGAAGCTTTCTTT,CASSPPGQARNTEAFF
TRBD1,NA,TRBJ1-4,TRBV5-1,TGCGCCAGCAGCATTACAGGGGGAGGCGATGAAAAACTGTTTTTT,CASSITGGGDEKLFF
TRBD1,few,TRBJ1-6,TRBV2,TGTGCCAGCAGTGAAAGGACAGGGATTATTTCACCCCTCCACTTT,CASSERTGIISPLHF
TRBD1,few,TRBJ1-1,TRBV6-1,TGTGCCAGCGTGGGGACAGGGAAAGCTTTCTTT,CASVGTGKAFF
TRBD2,few,TRBJ2-1,TRBV7-9,TGTGCCAGCAGCTTAAAGGCTAGCGGGCCCTACAATGAGCAGTTCTTC,CASSLKASGPYNEQFF
TRBD2,few,TRBJ2-2,TRBV6-5,TGTGCCAGCAGTCGGGGGGAACACGGGGAGCTGTTTTTT,CASSRGEHGELFF
TRBD1,NA,TRBJ1-2,TRBV19,TGTGCCAGTAGTCTATCGACAGGGGGCAAGGGCTACACCTTC,CASSLSTGGKGYTF
NA,NA,TRBJ2-7,TRBV5-1,TGCGCCAGCAGCTTGGGGAGGACAGAACACTACGAGCAGTACTTC,CASSLGRTEHYEQYF
NA,few,TRBJ1-1,TRBV14,TGTGCCAGCAGCCAAGATCCAGGGAACATGAACACTGAAGCTTTCTTT,CASSQDPGNMNTEAFF
NA,few,TRBJ1-6,TRBV10-3,TGTGCCATATCCCTCGGGGTATCACCCCTCCACTTT,CAISLGVSPLHF
TRBD2,NA,TRBJ2-1,TRBV9,TGTGCCAGCAGCTCGGGTGGGACTAGTAGAATTCCCAATGAGCAGTTCTTC,CASSSGGTSRIPNEQFF
NA,few,TRBJ1-1,TRBV5-6,TGTGCCAGCAGCTCACGGGGGGGGGAGAACACTGAAGCTTTCTTT,CASSSRGGENTEAFF
NA,NA,TRBJ1-2,TRBV30,TGTGCCTGGAGTGTAAGGGGGAGCTATGGCTACACCTTC,CAWSVRGSYGYTF
NA,few,TRBJ2-5,TRBV11-3,TGTGCCAGCAGCCGAGGTGCGACCCAGTACTTC,CASSRGATQYF
TRBD1,NA,TRBJ2-7,TRBV5-1,TGCGCCAGCAGCGTGGGACAGTCCTTAACCCCCTACGAGCAGTACTTC,CASSVGQSLTPYEQYF
NA,NA,TRBJ2-1,TRBV9,TGTGCCAGCAGCGTAGATGGGGGGGGCACGCGTAATGAGCAGTTCTTC,CASSVDGGGTRNEQFF
TRBD1,NA,TRBJ1-4,TRBV4-1,TGCGCCAGCAGCCAGACAGGGTCTAATGAAAAACTGTTTTTT,CASSQTGSNEKLFF
TRBD2,NA,TRBJ2-3,TRBV13,TGTGCCAGCAGTCCCGGCACGGGGGGGCAAGGTACGCAGTATTTT,CASSPGTGGQGTQYF
NA,NA,TRBJ1-5,TRBV30,TGTGCCTGGTCCACAGGGCACAATCAGCCCCAGCATTTT,CAWSTGHNQPQHF
TRBD2,few,TRBJ2-7,TRBV19,TGTGCCAGTAGTATTCCGGGGGGGACTTCCTACGAGCAGTACTTC,CASSIPGGTSYEQYF
NA,many,TRBJ1-1,TRBV4-1,TGCGCCAGCAGCCAAGACGGGACTTTCACTGAAGCTTTCTTT,CASSQDGTFTEAFF
TRBD2,NA,TRBJ2-4,TRBV7-8,TGTGCCACCCTTAGCGGGGGGGCTGACATTCAGTACTTC,CATLSGGADIQYF
NA,NA,TRBJ2-7,TRBV30,TGTGCCTGGATACGCGGTCTCAGGACAGTGGGCCACTACGAGCAGTACTTC,CAWIRGLRTVGHYEQYF
NA,NA,TRBJ2-3,TRBV18,TGTGCCAGCTCACCGGATCTAGGCCTCGATACGCAGTATTTT,CASSPDLGLDTQYF
NA,NA,TRBJ2-7,TRBV28,TGTGCCAGCACTACAGCGGCCTACGAGCAGTACTTC,CASTTAAYEQYF
TRBD1,few,TRBJ1-2,TRBV14,TGTGCCAGCAGCCAAGATCAGGGGGGTGGTGGCTACACCTTC,CASSQDQGGGGYTF
NA,NA,TRBJ1-3,TRBV4-1,TGCGCCAGCAGCCTCGCAGGGCCTGGAGGAAACACCATATATTTT,CASSLAGPGGNTIYF
NA,NA,TRBJ2-5,TRBV18,TGTGCCAGCTCACACCCCCCAGGGAAGGAGACCCAGTACTTC,CASSHPPGKETQYF
TRBD1,NA,TRBJ2-7,TRBV5-1,TGCGCCAGCAGCCTCCCCTTGACAGGGAAACACGAGCAGTACTTC,CASSLPLTGKHEQYF
NA,few,TRBJ1-4,TRBV6-6,TGTGCCAGCAGGACCCTAGGGGCAACTAATGAAAAACTGTTTTTT,CASRTLGATNEKLFF
NA,few,TRBJ1-2,TRBV25-1,TGTGCCAGCAGTAGACAGACGCTCAGCGGCTACACCTTC,CASSRQTLSGYTF
TRBD1,NA,TRBJ2-3,TRBV6-1,TGTGCCAGCAGTGAAGCGACAGGGGGGGTAGATACGCAGTATTTT,CASSEATGGVDTQYF
NA,few,TRBJ1-1,TRBV5-6,TGTGCCAGCAGCTTTACCGGGAACACTGAAGCTTTCTTT,CASSFTGNTEAFF
NA,NA,TRBJ2-1,TRBV2,TGTGCCAGCAGTGATAGGGGGTATAGCTCCTACAATGAGCAGTTCTTC,CASSDRGYSSYNEQFF
TRBD1,few,TRBJ1-5,TRBV5-4,TGTGCCAGCAGCCCTAGTCCCGGGACAGGGGATAGCAATCAGCCCCAGCATTTT,CASSPSPGTGDSNQPQHF
NA,few,TRBJ2-1,TRBV18,TGTGCCAGCTCACCACCGGGACTGGCGAGGAGTGAGCAGTTCTTC,CASSPPGLARSEQFF
TRBD1,few,TRBJ1-5,TRBV18,TGTGCCAGCTCAGCCATACAGGGGTTGCAGCCCCAGCATTTT,CASSAIQGLQPQHF